The clone carrying this T cell receptor (beta chain) was observed a single time. CDR1 SGHNT and CDR2 YENEEA come from the germline V gene. The CDR3 length is 13 residues. Trimming pared 1 base from V and 3 bases from J, leaving 7 bases between. In the original workflow: Nucleated cell counts were estimated from reference gene primer amplification. Assay: immunoSEQ multiplex PCR; the TCRdb copy retains only in-frame clones and omits some. From that table come the V and J calls and clone size; the DNA was used to work out D and trimming. Of about 32,000 clones listed, about nine tenths are singletons. The record originates from a study of blood T cell repertoires in COVID-19. Background on the study: The cDNA or gDNA used as material had been derived from T cells, B-cell-depleted T cells, or PBMCs.

The TCR originated in a man aged 60-69 years with active COVID-19. The material sequenced was peripheral blood. The chain uses TRBV11-3 and TRBJ2-7; D is unresolved. In DNA form, the CDR3 reads TGTGCCAGCAGCTTAGGTCCCAACTACGAGCAGTACTTC. This sequence encodes CASSLGPNYEQYF.